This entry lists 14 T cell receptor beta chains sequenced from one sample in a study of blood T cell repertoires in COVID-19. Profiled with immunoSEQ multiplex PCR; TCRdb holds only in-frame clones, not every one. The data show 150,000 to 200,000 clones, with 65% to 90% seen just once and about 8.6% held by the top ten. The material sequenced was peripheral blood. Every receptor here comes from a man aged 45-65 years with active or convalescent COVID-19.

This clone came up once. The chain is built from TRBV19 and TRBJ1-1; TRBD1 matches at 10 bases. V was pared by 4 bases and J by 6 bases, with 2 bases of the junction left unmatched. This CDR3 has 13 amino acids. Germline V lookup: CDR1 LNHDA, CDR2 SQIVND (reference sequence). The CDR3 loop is CASSSDRGPEAFF. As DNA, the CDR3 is TGTGCCAGTAGTAGTGACAGGGGGCCTGAAGCTTTCTTT.

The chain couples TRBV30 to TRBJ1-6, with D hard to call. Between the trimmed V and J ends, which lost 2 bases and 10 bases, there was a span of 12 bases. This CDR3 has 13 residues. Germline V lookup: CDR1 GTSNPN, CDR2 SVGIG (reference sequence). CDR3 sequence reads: CAWSTPGNSPLHF. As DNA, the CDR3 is TGTGCCTGGAGTACCCCGGGAAACTCACCCCTCCACTTT.

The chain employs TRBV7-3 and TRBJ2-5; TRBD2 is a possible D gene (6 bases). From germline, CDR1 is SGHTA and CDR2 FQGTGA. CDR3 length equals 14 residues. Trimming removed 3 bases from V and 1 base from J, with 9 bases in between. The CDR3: CASSLGGRQETQYF. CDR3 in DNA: TGTGCCAGCAGCTTGGGGGGTCGCCAAGAGACCCAGTACTTC.

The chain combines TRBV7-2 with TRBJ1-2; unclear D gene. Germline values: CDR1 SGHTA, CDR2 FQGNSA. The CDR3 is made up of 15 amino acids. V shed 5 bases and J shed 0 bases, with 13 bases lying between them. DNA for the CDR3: TGTGCCAGCAGCCCGATTACTGGAGCTAACTATGGCTACACCTTC. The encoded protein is CASSPITGANYGYTF.

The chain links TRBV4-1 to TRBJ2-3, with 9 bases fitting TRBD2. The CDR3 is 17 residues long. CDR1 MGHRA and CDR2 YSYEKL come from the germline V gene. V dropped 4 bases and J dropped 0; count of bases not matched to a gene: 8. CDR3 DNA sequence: TGCGCCAGCAGCCCCCATGGGGCGGGAGGGAGCACAGATACGCAGTATTTT. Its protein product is CASSPHGAGGSTDTQYF.

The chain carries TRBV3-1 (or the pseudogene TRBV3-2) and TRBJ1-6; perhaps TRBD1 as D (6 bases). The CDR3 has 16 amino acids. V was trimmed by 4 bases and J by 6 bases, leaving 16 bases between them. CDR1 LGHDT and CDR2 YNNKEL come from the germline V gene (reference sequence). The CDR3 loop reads CASSRIGQTVNSPLHF. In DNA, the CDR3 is TGTGCCAGCAGCCGGATCGGACAGACTGTTAATTCACCCCTCCACTTT.

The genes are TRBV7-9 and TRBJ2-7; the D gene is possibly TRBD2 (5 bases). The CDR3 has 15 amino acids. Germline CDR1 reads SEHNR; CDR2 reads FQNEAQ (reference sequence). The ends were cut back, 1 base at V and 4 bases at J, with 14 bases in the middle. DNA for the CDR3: TGTGCCAGCAGCTTAGGGGGAGTCACCCGTTACGAGCAGTACTTC. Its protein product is CASSLGGVTRYEQYF.

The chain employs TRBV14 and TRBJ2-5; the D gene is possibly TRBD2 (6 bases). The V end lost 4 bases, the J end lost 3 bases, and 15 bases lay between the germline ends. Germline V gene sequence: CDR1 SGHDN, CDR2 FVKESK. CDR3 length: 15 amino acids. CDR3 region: CASSRGREVEETQYF. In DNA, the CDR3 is TGTGCCAGCAGCCGGGGCAGGGAGGTTGAAGAGACCCAGTACTTC.

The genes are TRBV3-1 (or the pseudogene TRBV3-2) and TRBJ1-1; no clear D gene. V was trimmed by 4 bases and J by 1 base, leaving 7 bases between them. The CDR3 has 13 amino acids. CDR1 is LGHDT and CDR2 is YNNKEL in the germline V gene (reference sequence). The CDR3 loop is CASSLRENTEAFF. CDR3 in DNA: TGTGCCAGCAGCCTTCGGGAGAACACTGAAGCTTTCTTT.

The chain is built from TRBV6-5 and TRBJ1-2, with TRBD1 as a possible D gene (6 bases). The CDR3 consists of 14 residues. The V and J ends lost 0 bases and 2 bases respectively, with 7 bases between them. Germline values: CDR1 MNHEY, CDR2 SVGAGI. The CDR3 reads CASSYSDRNYGYTF. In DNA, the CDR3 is TGTGCCAGCAGTTACTCGGACAGAAACTATGGCTACACCTTC.

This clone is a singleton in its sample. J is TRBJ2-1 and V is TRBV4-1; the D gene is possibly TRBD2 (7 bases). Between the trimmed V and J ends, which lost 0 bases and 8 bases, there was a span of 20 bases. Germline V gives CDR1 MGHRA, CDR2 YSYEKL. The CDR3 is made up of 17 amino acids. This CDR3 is CASSQEGGGAMVYEQFF. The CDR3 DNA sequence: TGCGCCAGCAGCCAAGAAGGTGGGGGGGCCATGGTTTATGAGCAGTTCTTC.

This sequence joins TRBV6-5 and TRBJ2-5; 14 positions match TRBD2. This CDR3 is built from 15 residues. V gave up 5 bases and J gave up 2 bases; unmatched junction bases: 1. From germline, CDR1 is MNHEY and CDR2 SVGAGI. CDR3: CASSRLAGGQETQYF. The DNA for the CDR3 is TGTGCCAGCAGTCGACTAGCGGGAGGGCAAGAGACCCAGTACTTC.

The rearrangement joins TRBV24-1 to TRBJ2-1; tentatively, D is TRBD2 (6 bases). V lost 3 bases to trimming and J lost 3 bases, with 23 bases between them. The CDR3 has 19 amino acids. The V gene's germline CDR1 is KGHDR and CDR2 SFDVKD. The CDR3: CATSDPQVGRGTDYNEQFF. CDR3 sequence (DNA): TGTGCCACCAGTGATCCCCAGGTGGGGCGCGGGACGGACTACAATGAGCAGTTCTTC.

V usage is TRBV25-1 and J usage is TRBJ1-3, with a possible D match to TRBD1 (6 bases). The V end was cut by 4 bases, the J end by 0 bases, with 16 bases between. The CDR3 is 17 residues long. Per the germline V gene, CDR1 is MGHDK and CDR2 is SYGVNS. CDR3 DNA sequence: TGTGCCAGCAGTGGGCAAAGGGGGGGGAGCTCTGGAAACACCATATATTTT. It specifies CASSGQRGGSSGNTIYF.